A selection of T cell receptor beta chains follows, all from one sample in a study of T cell repertoires in cytomegalovirus infection. MiXCR, run by TCRdb on the reads, gives a single entry per CDR3 protein. The repertoire holds roughly 600,000 distinct CDR3 sequences, approximately 24% seen once, with approximately 8.2% in the top ten. The sample was CD8+ T cells from PBMCs. The source is a human donor in good health (CMV status not recorded). Some clones in this sample may be carry-over from other donors' samples. CDR3s include the opening cysteine and the closing phenylalanine or tryptophan. Fields, in order: J gene, V gene, CDR3 protein.

>TRBJ2-1|TRBV6-2/TRBV6-3
CASSYAFRHEQFF
>TRBJ2-1|TRBV5-4
CASSSGLAGALYNEQFF
>TRBJ1-5|TRBV28
CASTSVDPNQPQHF
>TRBJ2-7|TRBV12-5
CASGLGDIPRSYF
>TRBJ2-5|TRBV7-6
CASSFRDPYAQETQYF
>TRBJ2-3|TRBV29-1
CSVEDQGGWTDTQYF
>TRBJ1-1|TRBV6-2/TRBV6-3
CASRHRDRDPNPEAFF
>TRBJ2-3|TRBV27
CASKGTIPDTQYF
>TRBJ2-2|TRBV5-4
CASSSSSGVTGELFF
>TRBJ2-5|TRBV12-3/TRBV12-4
CASSWTTQETQYF
>TRBJ1-1|TRBV7-9
CASSFQPGTEAFF
>TRBJ1-3|TRBV28
CASSLGRLFLSGNTIYF
>TRBJ1-2|TRBV20-1
CSARDLEGYNYGYTF
>TRBJ2-5|TRBV29-1
CSVEPGSETQYF
>TRBJ2-2|TRBV7-9
CASSPFGRGSAGELFF